Presented here are 25 T cell receptor beta chains from one specimen sequenced in a study of early T cells in non-severe SARS-CoV-2 infection. MiXCR, applied by TCRdb to the 5' RACE reads, yields one record per CDR3 protein. The sample shows approximately 46,000 distinct CDR3 sequences, 23% of them seen only once. Here the sequenced sample was whole blood, taken at baseline. These receptors were taken from an adult who was a healthcare worker with PCR-confirmed SARS-CoV-2 infection or an uninfected control (not recorded which).

The chain uses TRBV6-5 and TRBJ2-3; 8 positions agree with TRBD2. Germline-derived CDR1 and CDR2 are MNHEY and SVGAGI. This CDR3 spans 14 amino acids. The trim removed 5 bases at V and 3 bases at J, leaving 4 bases unmatched. CDR3 sequence: CASSRGGGTDTQYF. The CDR3 DNA is TGTGCCAGCAGTCGGGGGGGAGGAACAGATACGCAGTATTTT.

This clonotype came up a few times. The genes are TRBV12-3 or TRBV12-4 and TRBJ1-1; D gene uncertain. V was pared by 9 bases and J by 2 bases, with 13 bases between. The CDR3 has 13 amino acids. The CDR3 loop reads CASRGPGNTEAFF. The CDR3 bases are TGTGCCAGTCGTGGACCGGGTAACACTGAAGCTTTCTTT.

V gene TRBV14 combines with J gene TRBJ2-3; tentative D call: TRBD2 (6 bases). Germline CDR1 is SGHDN and CDR2 is FVKESK. This CDR3 contains 14 residues. Trimming shortened V by 1 base and J by 2 bases, and 7 bases separated the two germline ends. The CDR3 reads CASSQAGATDTQYF. In DNA, the CDR3 is TGTGCCAGCAGCCAAGCGGGAGCCACAGATACGCAGTATTTT.

This clonotype came up a few times. The chain couples TRBV20-1 to TRBJ1-5; 9 nucleotides align to TRBD1. Germline trimming cut 5 bases from V and 6 bases from J; bases unmatched to any gene: 2. This CDR3 has 12 residues. Germline V gene sequence: CDR1 DFQATT, CDR2 SNEGSKA (reference sequence). DNA of the CDR3: TGCAGTGCTGTACAGGGGGCTCAGCCCCAGCATTTT. Its translation: CSAVQGAQPQHF.

The chain recombines TRBV27 with TRBJ2-7; TRBD1 is a possible D gene (6 bases). Germline assignment: CDR1 MNHEY and CDR2 SMNVEV (reference sequence). The CDR3 extends over 16 amino acids. V dropped 4 bases and J dropped 0 bases, with 16 bases sitting between them. CDR3 protein: CASSSPTGKASYEQYF. The CDR3 nucleotides read TGTGCCAGCAGTTCCCCCACAGGGAAAGCCTCCTACGAGCAGTACTTC.

This clonotype was recorded a few times. V and J are TRBV5-4 and TRBJ2-7; D remains ambiguous. The CDR3 extends over 13 amino acids. Germline CDR1 reads SGHNT; CDR2 reads YYREEE (reference sequence). The ends were cut back, 4 bases at V and 2 bases at J, with 10 bases in the middle. The chain's CDR3 is CASSTGRTYEQYF. The CDR3 DNA sequence: TGTGCCAGCAGCACCGGACGGACCTACGAGCAGTACTTC.

V is TRBV10-3 and J is TRBJ2-1; maybe TRBD2 (6 bases). CDR3 length: 13 amino acids. From germline, CDR1 is ENHRY and CDR2 SYGVKD. The V end lost 5 bases, the J end lost 10 bases, and 15 bases lay between the germline ends. The DNA of the CDR3 is TGTGCCATCAGTCAGAACCAGCGGGCGGAGCAGTTCTTC. Amino acids: CAISQNQRAEQFF.

V is TRBV4-2 and J is TRBJ1-1; D gene uncertain. Trimming cost V 0 bases and J 4 bases, with 9 bases left between them. Germline V lookup: CDR1 LGHNA, CDR2 YNFKEQ. This CDR3 is built from 14 residues. CDR3 sequence reads: CASSQDTQLTEAFF. CDR3 in DNA: TGTGCCAGCAGCCAAGACACGCAGCTCACTGAAGCTTTCTTT.

On this clonotype: One end of the junction does not line up with germline, which may come from a read error. This chain joins TRBV20-1 and TRBJ2-7, with D perhaps matching TRBD1 (6 bases). Germline CDR1 is DFQATT and CDR2 is SNEGSKA (reference sequence). This CDR3 is 13 amino acids long. CDR3 loop: CSARPTGSSEQYF. The CDR3 nucleotides read TGCAGTGCTAGACCGACAGGATCCTCCGAGCAGTACTTC.

The chain combines TRBV7-8 with TRBJ2-6; 7 positions match TRBD2. Germline V CDR1 and CDR2: SGHVS, FQNEAQ. The CDR3 totals 15 residues. Unmatched junction bases numbered 1, after V lost 5 bases and J lost 0 bases. CDR3 in DNA: TGTGCCAGCAGCACGGGGGGCTCTGGGGCCAACGTCCTGACTTTC. Translating gives CASSTGGSGANVLTF.

Only a few counts were recorded for this clonotype. The chain joins TRBV27 to TRBJ1-1, with 12 nucleotides matching TRBD1. Germline V gene data show CDR1 as MNHEY and CDR2 as SMNVEV (reference sequence). The CDR3 covers 15 residues. Trimming removed 3 bases from V and 10 bases from J; junction bases left unmatched: 9. The DNA for the CDR3 is TGTGCCAGCAGTTTGTTGAGGGACAGGGGGCTTGGAGCTTTCTTT. This sequence encodes CASSLLRDRGLGAFF.

This clonotype was counted between two and nine times. Here the CDR3 reads CAISLSLAENIQYF. CDR3 DNA sequence: TGTGCCATCAGCCTTTCCTTGGCAGAAAACATTCAGTACTTC. This chain connects TRBV10-3 to TRBJ2-4; no clear D. V was trimmed by 6 bases and J by 5 bases, leaving 14 bases between them. The CDR3 totals 14 residues. Per germline, CDR1 ENHRY and CDR2 SYGVKD.

This chain connects TRBV2 to TRBJ1-2; TRBD1 is a possible D gene (5 bases). V was clipped by 11 bases and J by 2 bases, with 12 bases between them. CDR3 length equals 12 residues. Looked up from germline, CDR1 is SNHLY and CDR2 is FYNNEI. In DNA, the CDR3 is TGTGCCGGTAGGGACGCCAACTATGGCTACACCTTC. Translated: CAGRDANYGYTF.

The table lists this clonotype with a count of one. The chain combines TRBV7-9 with TRBJ1-1; D gene ambiguous. Germline CDR1 is SEHNR and CDR2 is FQNEAQ (reference sequence). There are 16 residues in the CDR3. V lost 6 bases, J lost 0 bases, and 17 bases lay in between. CDR3 in amino acids: CASSPPGNHMNTEAFF. CDR3 bases: TGTGCCAGCAGTCCTCCCGGGAATCACATGAACACTGAAGCTTTCTTT.

There are a few counts of this clonotype. The chain has TRBV6-2 or TRBV6-3 and TRBJ1-1; no clear D. Germline V gives CDR1 MNHEY, CDR2 SVGEGT. Trimming removed 6 bases from V and 4 bases from J, with 15 bases in between. This CDR3 has 14 residues. The CDR3 spells CASSPTGVATEAFF. CDR3 coding DNA: TGTGCCAGCAGCCCCACGGGTGTTGCCACTGAAGCTTTCTTT.

The chain has TRBV7-3 and TRBJ2-3; the D is unclear. The CDR3 runs 14 residues. Per the germline V gene, CDR1 is SGHTA and CDR2 is FQGTGA. V lost 5 bases to trimming and J lost 6 bases, with 15 bases between them. In DNA form, the CDR3 reads TGTGCCAGCAGCCCAACCAGGACCGCCGATACGCAGTATTTT. Amino acid sequence: CASSPTRTADTQYF.

Worth noting for this clonotype: A read error may produce the germline difference seen at one junction end. This chain joins TRBV30 and TRBJ1-4; D perhaps matches TRBD1 (5 bases). The CDR3 is made up of 15 amino acids. In germline, CDR1 is GTSNPN, CDR2 SVGIG (reference sequence). CDR3 in amino acids: CVWTKTQGNNEKLFF. The CDR3 DNA reads as TGTGTCTGGACCAAGACGCAGGGAAATAATGAAAAACTGTTTTTT.

The table lists this clonotype with many counts. The V call is TRBV12-5, the J call TRBJ2-5, with D possibly being TRBD1 (6 bases). The CDR3 has 13 residues. Germline V lookup: CDR1 LGHNT, CDR2 FRNRAP. V lost 5 bases and J lost 3, with 10 bases in between. The CDR3 loop is CASGHPGEETQYF. CDR3 bases: TGTGCTAGTGGTCACCCAGGGGAAGAGACCCAGTACTTC.

This clonotype was seen more than once but under ten times. The J gene is TRBJ2-1, the V gene TRBV29-1; 11 bases align to TRBD2. V gave up 5 bases and J gave up 9 bases; unmatched junction bases: 12. The CDR3 runs 15 residues. CDR1 and CDR2 (germline): SQVTM, ANQGSEA. The CDR3 DNA is TGCAGCGTTCCCATTCTAGCGGGGGGCAGGGGTGAGCAGTTCTTC. This codes for CSVPILAGGRGEQFF.

This chain's CDR3 is CASSRDLGHEQYF. In DNA, the CDR3 is TGTGCCAGCAGCCGGGACCTAGGGCACGAGCAGTACTTC. The rearrangement uses TRBV6-5 and TRBJ2-7, with D perhaps matching TRBD1 or TRBD2 (5 bases each). Germline CDR1 reads MNHEY; CDR2 reads SVGAGI. V was trimmed by 6 bases and J by 5 bases, leaving 14 bases between them. The CDR3 is 13 amino acids.

Concerning this clonotype: Given a much more abundant clone one base away, this may be a read error. This chain links TRBV7-6 with TRBJ2-3; D unresolved. The CDR3 loop spans 12 amino acids. CDR1 is SGHVS, CDR2 FNYEAQ, per germline. The CDR3 nucleotides are TGTGTCAGCAGCCCCTACACAGATACGCAGTATTTT. Amino acid sequence: CVSSPYTDTQYF.

This clonotype was counted between two and nine times. The V call is TRBV12-3 or TRBV12-4, the J call TRBJ1-1; D is perhaps TRBD1 (6 bases). The CDR3 contains 13 residues. Deletions cut 3 bases from V and 8 bases from J, with 13 bases between. CDR3 sequence (DNA): TGTGCCAGCAGTTTTGGGGGGCGCGAGGAAGCTTTCTTT. Its protein product is CASSFGGREEAFF.

The chain has TRBV19 and TRBJ2-1, with TRBD2 matching 7 bases. V lost 0 bases and J lost 2; bases outside the gene matches: 4. This CDR3 has 16 amino acids. Germline loops: CDR1 LNHDA, CDR2 SQIVND (reference sequence). CDR3 region: CASSIDAGTTYNEQFF. CDR3 bases: TGTGCCAGTAGTATAGATGCAGGGACTACCTACAATGAGCAGTTCTTC. Variable domain in full (rest from reference TRBV19 and TRBJ2-1): DGGITQSPKYLFRKEGQNVTLSCEQNLNHDAMYWYRQDPGQGLRLIYYSQIVNDFQKGDIAEGYSVSREKKESFPLTVTSAQKNPTAFYLCASSIDAGTTYNEQFFGPGTRLTVL.

V is TRBV27 and J is TRBJ2-3; 8 positions match TRBD2. The CDR3 runs to 13 residues. Germline V gene data show CDR1 as MNHEY and CDR2 as SMNVEV (reference sequence). Trimming cost V 5 bases and J 5 bases; bases outside gene matches: 3. The CDR3 spells CASSLLAGDTQYF. Here the CDR3 DNA reads TGTGCCAGCAGTCTGCTAGCGGGAGATACGCAGTATTTT.

The chain uses TRBV6-4 and TRBJ1-6; TRBD1 aligns across 10 bases. This CDR3 is 14 amino acids long. The junction had 3 bases not matched to a gene; V was cut back by 5 bases and J by 8 bases. Germline CDR1 MRHNA, CDR2 SNTAGT. CDR3 residues: CASSSGTGDSPLHF. In nucleotides, the CDR3 is TGTGCCAGCAGTTCCGGGACAGGGGATTCACCCCTCCACTTT.